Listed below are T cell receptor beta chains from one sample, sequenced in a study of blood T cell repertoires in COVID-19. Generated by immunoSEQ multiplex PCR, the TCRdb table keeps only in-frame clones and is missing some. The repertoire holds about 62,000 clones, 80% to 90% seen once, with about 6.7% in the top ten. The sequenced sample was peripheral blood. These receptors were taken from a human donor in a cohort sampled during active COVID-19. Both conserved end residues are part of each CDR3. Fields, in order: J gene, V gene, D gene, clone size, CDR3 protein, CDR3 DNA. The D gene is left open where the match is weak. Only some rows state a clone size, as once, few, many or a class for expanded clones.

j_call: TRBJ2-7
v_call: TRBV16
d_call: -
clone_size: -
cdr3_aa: CASSQPLSSRNEQYF
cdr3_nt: TGTGCCAGCAGCCAACCTCTCTCTAGTCGGAACGAGCAGTACTTC

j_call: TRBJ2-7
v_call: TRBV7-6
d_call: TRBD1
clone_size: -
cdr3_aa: CASSGNPGTGGYEQYF
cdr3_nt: TGTGCCAGCAGCGGTAACCCCGGGACAGGGGGCTACGAGCAGTACTTC

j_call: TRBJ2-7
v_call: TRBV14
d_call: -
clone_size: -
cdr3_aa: CASSQIGPGSTYEQYF
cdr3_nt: TGTGCCAGCAGCCAAATTGGTCCAGGGTCAACCTACGAGCAGTACTTC

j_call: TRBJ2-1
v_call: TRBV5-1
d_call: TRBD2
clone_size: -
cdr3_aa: CASSLGLAGENNEQFF
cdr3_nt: TGCGCCAGCAGCCTAGGACTAGCGGGAGAGAATAATGAGCAGTTCTTC

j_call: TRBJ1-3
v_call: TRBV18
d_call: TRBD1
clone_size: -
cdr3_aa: CASSPPGQALSGNTIYF
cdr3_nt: TGTGCCAGCTCACCACCGGGACAGGCTCTCTCTGGAAACACCATATATTTT

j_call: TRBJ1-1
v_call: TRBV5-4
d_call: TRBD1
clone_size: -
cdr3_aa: CASSQGQGSAEAFF
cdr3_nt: TGTGCCAGCAGCCAAGGACAGGGATCGGCTGAAGCTTTCTTT

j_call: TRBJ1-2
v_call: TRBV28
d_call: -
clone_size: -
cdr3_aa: CASSFSDYGYTF
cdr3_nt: TGTGCCAGCAGTTTCAGTGACTATGGCTACACCTTC

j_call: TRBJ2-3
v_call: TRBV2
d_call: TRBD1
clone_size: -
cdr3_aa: CASSELTGADTQYF
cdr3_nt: TGTGCCAGCAGTGAACTGACAGGGGCAGATACGCAGTATTTT

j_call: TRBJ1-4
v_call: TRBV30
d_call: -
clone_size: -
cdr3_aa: CAWSLPPGGGEKLFF
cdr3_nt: TGTGCCTGGAGTTTGCCCCCGGGAGGTGGGGAAAAACTGTTTTTT

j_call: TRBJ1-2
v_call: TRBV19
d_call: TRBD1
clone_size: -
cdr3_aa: CASSINRDRGYGYTF
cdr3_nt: TGTGCCAGTAGTATAAACCGGGACAGGGGCTATGGCTACACCTTC

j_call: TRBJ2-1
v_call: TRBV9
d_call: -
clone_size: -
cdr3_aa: CASSAGGGGFTEQFF
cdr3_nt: TGTGCCAGCAGCGCCGGGGGAGGTGGGTTTACAGAGCAGTTCTTC

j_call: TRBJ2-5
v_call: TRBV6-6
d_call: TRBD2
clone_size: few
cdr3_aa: CATGGGSQMMETQYF
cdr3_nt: TGTGCCACCGGGGGGGGTTCGCAGATGATGGAGACCCAGTACTTC

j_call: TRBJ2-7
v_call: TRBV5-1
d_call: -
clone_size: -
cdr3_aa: CASSLGPGGYEQYF
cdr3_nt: TGCGCCAGCAGCCTAGGGCCCGGGGGCTACGAGCAGTACTTC

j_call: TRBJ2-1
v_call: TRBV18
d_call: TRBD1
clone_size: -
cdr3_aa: CASSPDGTGALGQFF
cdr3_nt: TGTGCCAGCTCACCTGACGGGACAGGGGCCTTAGGGCAGTTCTTC

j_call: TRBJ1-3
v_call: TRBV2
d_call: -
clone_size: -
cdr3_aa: CASSDFTRVAGNTIYF
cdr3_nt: TGTGCCAGCAGCGACTTTACCAGGGTAGCTGGAAACACCATATATTTT

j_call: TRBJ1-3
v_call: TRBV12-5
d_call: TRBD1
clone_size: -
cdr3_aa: CASGLGTGLGGNTIYF
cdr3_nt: TGTGCTAGTGGTCTCGGGACAGGGTTAGGTGGAAACACCATATATTTT

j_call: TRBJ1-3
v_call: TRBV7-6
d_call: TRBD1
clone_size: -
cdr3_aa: CASSFRTGGSSGNTIYF
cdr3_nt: TGTGCCAGCAGCTTTCGGACAGGGGGCTCCTCTGGAAACACCATATATTTT

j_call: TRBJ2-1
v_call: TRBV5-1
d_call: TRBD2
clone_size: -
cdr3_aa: CASSKNLAGDFDNEQFF
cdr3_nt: TGCGCCAGCAGCAAGAACTTAGCGGGAGATTTCGACAATGAGCAGTTCTTC

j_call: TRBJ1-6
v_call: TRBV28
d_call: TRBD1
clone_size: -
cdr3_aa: CASSLPGQGNNSPLHF
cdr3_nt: TGTGCCAGCAGTTTACCGGGACAGGGCAATAATTCACCCCTCCACTTT

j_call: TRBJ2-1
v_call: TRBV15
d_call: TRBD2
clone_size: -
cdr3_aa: CATSKGLASNEQFF
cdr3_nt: TGTGCCACCAGCAAGGGACTAGCGAGCAATGAGCAGTTCTTC

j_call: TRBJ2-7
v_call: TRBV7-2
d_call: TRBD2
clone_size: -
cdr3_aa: CASSLAVTSGAYEQYF
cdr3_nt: TGTGCCAGCAGCTTAGCGGTAACTAGCGGGGCTTACGAGCAGTACTTC

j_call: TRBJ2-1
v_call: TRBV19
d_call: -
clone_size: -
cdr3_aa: CASSILAGVNRNIFF
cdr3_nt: TGTGCCAGTAGTATATTGGCAGGGGTTAATCGGAATATATTCTTC

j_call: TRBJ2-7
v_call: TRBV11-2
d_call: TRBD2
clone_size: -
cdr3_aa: CASSFGAGALSYEQYF
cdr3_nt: TGTGCCAGCAGCTTTGGAGCGGGGGCCTTATCCTACGAGCAGTACTTC

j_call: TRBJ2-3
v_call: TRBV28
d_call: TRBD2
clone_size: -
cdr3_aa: CASGLAGPPTDTQYF
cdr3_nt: TGTGCCAGCGGACTAGCGGGGCCCCCCACAGATACGCAGTATTTT

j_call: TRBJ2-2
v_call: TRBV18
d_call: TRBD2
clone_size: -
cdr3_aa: CASSPYSGGTGELFF
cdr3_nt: TGTGCCAGCTCACCCTATAGCGGGGGTACCGGGGAGCTGTTTTTT

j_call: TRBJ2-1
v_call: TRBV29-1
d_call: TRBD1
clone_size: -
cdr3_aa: CSVTPSRTGYNEQFF
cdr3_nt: TGCAGCGTTACTCCCTCTCGGACAGGCTACAATGAGCAGTTCTTC

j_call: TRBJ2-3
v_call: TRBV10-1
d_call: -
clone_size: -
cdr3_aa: CASSVSGGLGTDTQYF
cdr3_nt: TGCGCCAGCAGCGTAAGCGGCGGTTTAGGCACAGATACGCAGTATTTT

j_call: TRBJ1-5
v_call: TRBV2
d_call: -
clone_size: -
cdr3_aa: CASKEGASNQPQHF
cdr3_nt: TGTGCCAGCAAGGAAGGGGCAAGCAATCAGCCCCAGCATTTT

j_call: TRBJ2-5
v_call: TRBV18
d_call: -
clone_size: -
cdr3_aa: CASSPGRETQYF
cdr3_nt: TGTGCCAGCTCACCAGGCAGAGAGACCCAGTACTTC

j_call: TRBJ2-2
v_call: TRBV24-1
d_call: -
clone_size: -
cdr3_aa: CATSAGSYTTGELFF
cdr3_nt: TGTGCCACCAGTGCGGGGTCCTATACCACCGGGGAGCTGTTTTTT

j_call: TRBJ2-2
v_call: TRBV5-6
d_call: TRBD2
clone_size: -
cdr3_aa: CASSIKTSGARTGELFF
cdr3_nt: TGTGCCAGCAGCATAAAGACTAGCGGGGCCCGCACCGGGGAGCTGTTTTTT

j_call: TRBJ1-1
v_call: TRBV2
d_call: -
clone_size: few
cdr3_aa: CASSVQGEENTEAFF
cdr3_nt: TGTGCCAGCAGTGTACAGGGAGAGGAGAACACTGAAGCTTTCTTT

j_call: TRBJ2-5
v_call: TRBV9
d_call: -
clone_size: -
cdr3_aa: CASSVAGSSQETQYF
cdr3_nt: TGTGCCAGCAGCGTAGCGGGGAGCAGCCAAGAGACCCAGTACTTC

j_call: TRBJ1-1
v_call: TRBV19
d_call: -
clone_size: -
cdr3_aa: CARVPRRPGHKNTEAFF
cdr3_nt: TGTGCCAGAGTCCCCCGCCGGCCGGGACACAAGAACACTGAAGCTTTCTTT

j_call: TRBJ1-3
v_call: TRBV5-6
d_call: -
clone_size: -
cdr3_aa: CASSPGTTRNTIYF
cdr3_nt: TGTGCCAGCAGCCCGGGGACTACGCGGAACACCATATATTTT

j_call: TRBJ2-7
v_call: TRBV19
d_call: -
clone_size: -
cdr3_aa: CASSQVRNWNEQYF
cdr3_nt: TGTGCCAGTAGTCAGGTGAGAAATTGGAACGAGCAGTACTTC

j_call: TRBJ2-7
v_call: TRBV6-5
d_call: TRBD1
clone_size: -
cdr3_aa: CASSYGAGTGSGEQYF
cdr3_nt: TGTGCCAGCAGTTATGGGGCCGGGACAGGGTCGGGCGAGCAGTACTTC

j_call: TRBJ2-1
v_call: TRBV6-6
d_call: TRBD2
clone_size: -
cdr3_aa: CASSQTLTSGTGNEQFF
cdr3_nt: TGTGCCAGCAGTCAAACCTTGACTAGCGGGACGGGCAATGAGCAGTTCTTC

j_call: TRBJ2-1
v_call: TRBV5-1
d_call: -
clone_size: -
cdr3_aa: CASSLARRGKGNEQFF
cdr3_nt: TGCGCCAGCAGCTTGGCCAGGAGAGGGAAAGGGAATGAGCAGTTCTTC

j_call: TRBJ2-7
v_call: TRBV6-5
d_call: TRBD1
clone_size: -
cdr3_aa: CASSYSVGGSYEQYF
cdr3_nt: TGTGCCAGCAGTTACTCGGTAGGGGGCAGCTACGAGCAGTACTTC

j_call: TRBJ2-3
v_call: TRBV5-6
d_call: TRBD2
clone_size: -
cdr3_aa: CASSFRTSGRADTQYF
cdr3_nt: TGTGCCAGCAGCTTTAGGACTAGCGGACGGGCAGATACGCAGTATTTT

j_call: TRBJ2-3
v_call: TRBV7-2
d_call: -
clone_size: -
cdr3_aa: CASSLGGIGSTDTQYF
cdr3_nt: TGTGCCAGCAGCTTAGGGGGCATAGGTAGCACAGATACGCAGTATTTT

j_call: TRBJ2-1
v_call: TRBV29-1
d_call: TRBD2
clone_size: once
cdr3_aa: CSVERLAVDNEQFF
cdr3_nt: TGCAGCGTTGAACGGCTAGCGGTAGACAATGAGCAGTTCTTC

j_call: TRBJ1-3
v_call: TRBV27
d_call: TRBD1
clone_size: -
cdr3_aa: CASSMGQGVGNTIYF
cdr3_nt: TGTGCCAGCAGTATGGGACAGGGAGTTGGAAACACCATATATTTT

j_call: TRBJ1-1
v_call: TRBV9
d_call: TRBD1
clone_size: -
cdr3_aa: CASSGQGAPRTEAFF
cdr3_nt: TGTGCCAGCAGCGGACAGGGGGCCCCCCGCACTGAAGCTTTCTTT

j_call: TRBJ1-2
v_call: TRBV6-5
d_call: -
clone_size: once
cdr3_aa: CASSYSIQGRGGYTF
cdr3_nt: TGTGCCAGCAGTTACTCAATTCAGGGAAGGGGTGGCTACACCTTC

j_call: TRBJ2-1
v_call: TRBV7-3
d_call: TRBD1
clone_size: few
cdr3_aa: CASSLGQGITEQFF
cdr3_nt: TGTGCCAGCAGCTTGGGACAGGGAATTACTGAGCAGTTCTTC

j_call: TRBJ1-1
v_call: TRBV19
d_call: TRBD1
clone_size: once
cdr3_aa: CAPAIDRGPIFIEAFF
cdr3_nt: TGTGCCCCAGCCATCGACAGGGGGCCGATTTTTATTGAAGCTTTCTTT

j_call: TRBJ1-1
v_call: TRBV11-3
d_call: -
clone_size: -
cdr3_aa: CASSRLGDTEAFF
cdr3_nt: TGTGCCAGCAGCCGACTAGGAGACACTGAAGCTTTCTTT

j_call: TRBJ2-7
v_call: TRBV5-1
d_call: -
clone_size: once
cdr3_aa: CASRPFVVDTYEQYF
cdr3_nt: TGCGCCAGCAGACCTTTTGTGGTCGACACCTACGAGCAGTACTTC

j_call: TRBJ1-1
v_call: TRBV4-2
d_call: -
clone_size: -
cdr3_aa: CASSQEWRMNTEAFF
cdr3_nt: TGTGCCAGCAGCCAAGAATGGCGGATGAACACTGAAGCTTTCTTT

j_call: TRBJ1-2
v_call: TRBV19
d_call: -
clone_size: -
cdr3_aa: CASSITYDGYTF
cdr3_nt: TGTGCCAGTAGTATAACCTACGATGGCTACACCTTC

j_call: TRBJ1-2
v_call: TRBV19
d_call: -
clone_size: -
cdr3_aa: CASSTPFGEASDGYTF
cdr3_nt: TGTGCCAGTAGTACACCCTTCGGGGAGGCGAGTGATGGCTACACCTTC

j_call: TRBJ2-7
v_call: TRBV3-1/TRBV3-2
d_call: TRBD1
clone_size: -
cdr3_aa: CASSLSDRVSSYEQYF
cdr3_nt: TGTGCCAGCAGCCTTTCGGACAGGGTCAGCTCCTACGAGCAGTACTTC

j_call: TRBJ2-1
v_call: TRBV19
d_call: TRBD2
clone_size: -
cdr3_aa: CASAREGPYNEQFF
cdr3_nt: TGTGCCAGTGCCCGGGAGGGGCCCTACAATGAGCAGTTCTTC

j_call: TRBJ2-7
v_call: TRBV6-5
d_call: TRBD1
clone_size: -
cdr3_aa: CASSSLPWTGEYEQYF
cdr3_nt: TGTGCCAGCAGTTCCTTGCCATGGACAGGGGAATACGAGCAGTACTTC

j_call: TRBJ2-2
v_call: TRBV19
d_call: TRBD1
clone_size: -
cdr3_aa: CASRDDRVGAGELFF
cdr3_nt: TGTGCCAGTAGGGATGACAGGGTGGGGGCCGGGGAGCTGTTTTTT